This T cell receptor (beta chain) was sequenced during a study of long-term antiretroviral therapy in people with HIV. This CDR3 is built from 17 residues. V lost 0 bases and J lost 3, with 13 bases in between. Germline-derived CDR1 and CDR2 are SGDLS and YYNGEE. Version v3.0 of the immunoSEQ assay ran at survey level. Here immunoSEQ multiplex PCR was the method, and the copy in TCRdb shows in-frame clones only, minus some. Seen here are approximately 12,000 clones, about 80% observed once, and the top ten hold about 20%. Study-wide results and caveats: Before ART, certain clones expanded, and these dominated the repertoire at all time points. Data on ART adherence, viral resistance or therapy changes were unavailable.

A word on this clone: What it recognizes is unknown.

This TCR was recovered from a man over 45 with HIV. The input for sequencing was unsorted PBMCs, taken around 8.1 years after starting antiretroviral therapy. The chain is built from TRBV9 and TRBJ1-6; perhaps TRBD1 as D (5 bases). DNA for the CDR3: TGTGCCAGCAGCGTAGAAGACAGAGACTTCTATAATTCACCCCTCCACTTT. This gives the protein CASSVEDRDFYNSPLHF. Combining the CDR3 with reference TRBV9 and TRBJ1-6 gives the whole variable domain DSGVTQTPKHLITATGQRVTLRCSPRSGDLSVYWYQQSLDQGLQFLIQYYNGEERAKGNILERFSAQQFPDLHSELNLSSLELGDSALYFCASSVEDRDFYNSPLHFGNGTRLTVT.